This T cell receptor beta chain was retrieved from a study of identical twins. Germline CDR1 is DFQATT and CDR2 is SNEGSKA (reference sequence). This CDR3 has 17 amino acids. J lost 2 bases, V lost 5 bases, and 13 bases had no gene match. TCRdb reprocessed the 5' RACE reads via MiXCR and lists one record per CDR3 protein. Found here are some 690,000 distinct CDR3 sequences, over 20% of them singletons; the top ten hold approximately 4.5%. This sample was shared with a second study, whose subject was T cells expressing NK-cell markers. That work adds: Seropositivity for HCMV was found in seven of the eight sequenced donors, with one seronegative.

The source material was PBMCs. The chain couples TRBV20-1 to TRBJ2-1, with 9 bases matching TRBD2. This clonotype was sampled from a woman between 18 and 29 years old in good health. CDR3 residues: CSAPMLGSGSAYNEQFF. As DNA, the CDR3 is TGCAGTGCTCCCATGTTGGGTAGCGGGAGCGCCTACAATGAGCAGTTCTTC.